Shown below are 20 T cell receptor beta chains from a single sample sequenced in a study of OX40 agonist ivuxolimab in advanced cancers. Generated by immunoSEQ multiplex PCR, the TCRdb table keeps only in-frame clones and is missing some. There are approximately 79,000 clones in the sample; around 92% occur only once, and over 8.5% lies in the top ten. This specimen was CD4+ or CD8+ T cells sorted from blood, taken in a trial of the OX40 agonist ivuxolimab. The receptors come from an adult with an advanced solid tumor such as melanoma, head and neck, liver or kidney cancer.

This chain uses TRBV10-3 with TRBJ2-3, with D possibly being TRBD2 (6 bases). Trimming pared 0 bases from V and 11 bases from J, leaving 18 bases between. The germline gives CDR1 ENHRY, CDR2 SYGVKD. CDR3 size: 15 residues. CDR3 sequence reads: CAISESLEGLLKQYF. The CDR3 coding sequence is TGTGCCATCAGTGAGTCCTTGGAGGGCCTCCTGAAGCAGTATTTT.

This sequence joins TRBV7-6 and TRBJ2-7, with D possibly being TRBD1 (6 bases). V was pared by 5 bases and J by 4 bases, with 15 bases between. The CDR3 sequence is 14 residues long. The germline V gene has CDR1 SGHVS and CDR2 FNYEAQ. The CDR3 DNA reads as TGTGCCAGCAGCCCCAGGGGCGCAAAATACGAGCAGTACTTC. It yields the protein CASSPRGAKYEQYF.

The chain carries TRBV6-1 and TRBJ1-2; TRBD1 is a possible D gene (5 bases). Per germline, CDR1 MNHNS and CDR2 SASEGT. The CDR3 spans 16 residues. The V gene lost 0 bases and the J gene lost 5 bases, with 16 bases spanning the gap. The CDR3 loop is CASSEATVSILYGYTF. The CDR3 DNA follows: TGTGCCAGCAGTGAAGCGACAGTCTCCATTCTGTATGGCTACACCTTC.

This clone was seen once. The gene calls are TRBV19 and TRBJ2-7; D ambiguous. The ends were cut back, 6 bases at V and 1 base at J, with 13 bases in the middle. Per the germline V gene, CDR1 is LNHDA and CDR2 is SQIVND (reference sequence). CDR3 length: 14 amino acids. Here the CDR3 DNA reads TGTGCCAGTAGGGGCCGGGCCAATTCCTACGAGCAGTACTTC. This gives the protein CASRGRANSYEQYF.

The genes are TRBV6-6 and TRBJ2-7; 14 nucleotides match TRBD2. The CDR3 sequence is 15 residues long. Per the germline V gene, CDR1 is MNHNY and CDR2 is SVGAGI (reference sequence). V lost 0 bases, J lost 6 bases, and 1 base stayed unmatched. CDR3 nucleotide sequence: TGTGCCAGCAGTTACTCGACTAGCGGGGGGGCCGAGCAGTACTTC. It yields the protein CASSYSTSGGAEQYF.

The chain couples TRBV5-4 to TRBJ1-5; 8 bases fit TRBD1. The CDR3 extends over 14 amino acids. Trimming at V came to 4 bases and at J to 5 bases, leaving 5 bases not matched to a gene. In germline, CDR1 is SGHNT, CDR2 YYREEE (reference sequence). The chain's CDR3 is CASSVDRGHQPQHF. For the CDR3, the DNA is TGTGCCAGCAGCGTTGACAGGGGCCATCAGCCCCAGCATTTT. Complete variable domain (other parts from reference TRBV5-4 and TRBJ1-5): ETGVTQSPTHLIKTRGQQVTLRCSSQSGHNTVSWYQQALGQGPQFIFQYYREEENGRGNFPPRFSGLQFPNYSSELNVNALELDDSALYLCASSVDRGHQPQHFGDGTRLSIL.

This sequence joins TRBV5-1 and TRBJ1-5, with 7 bases aligning to TRBD1. After removal of 6 bases from V and 5 bases from J, the junction contained 8 bases not matched to a gene. This CDR3 comprises 14 residues. CDR1 is SGHRS, CDR2 YFSETQ, per germline. In DNA form, the CDR3 reads TGCGCCAGCATGGGGGGACAGTGGGATCAGCCCCAGCATTTT. It translates to CASMGGQWDQPQHF.

The chain links TRBV11-2 to TRBJ2-7, with D perhaps matching TRBD2 (6 bases). CDR1 and CDR2 (germline): SGHAT, FQNNGV. This CDR3 is 12 amino acids long. Deletions cut 9 bases from V and 3 bases from J, with 12 bases between. The CDR3 loop reads CASSGDNYEQYF. The DNA for the CDR3 is TGTGCCAGTTCGGGGGATAACTACGAGCAGTACTTC.

The chain couples TRBV7-9 to TRBJ2-6; TRBD1 matches 7 bases. The CDR3 loop spans 17 amino acids. Germline lookup yields CDR1 SEHNR and CDR2 FQNEAQ (reference sequence). J lost 0 bases, V lost 4 bases, and 6 bases had no gene match. In DNA, the CDR3 is TGTGCCAGCAGCTCTCGGGGACAGAACTCTGGGGCCAACGTCCTGACTTTC. Translating gives CASSSRGQNSGANVLTF.

This clone was seen just once. CDR3 sequence (DNA): TGTGCCAGTAGCCTTATAGGGGGAGGCTACACCTTC. Its protein product is CASSLIGGGYTF. The chain has TRBV19 and TRBJ1-2; D might be TRBD1 (6 bases). The CDR3 is 12 residues long. Trimming pared 6 bases from V and 8 bases from J, leaving 13 bases between. Per the germline V gene, CDR1 is LNHDA and CDR2 is SQIVND (reference sequence).

The rearrangement uses TRBV19 and TRBJ1-6, with D uncertain. Trimming removed 1 base at V and 5 bases at J, with 15 bases between. The germline CDR1 and CDR2 sequences are LNHDA and SQIVND (reference sequence). The CDR3 is 17 residues long. The CDR3 loop is CASSIVWMEGNNSPLHF. The CDR3 nucleotides are TGTGCCAGTAGTATAGTTTGGATGGAAGGGAATAATTCACCCCTCCACTTT.

V and J are TRBV7-9 and TRBJ2-2; D is uncertain. V was shortened by 8 bases and J by 0 bases, with 10 bases between the two germline ends. The germline gives CDR1 SEHNR, CDR2 FQNEAQ (reference sequence). This CDR3 is built from 14 residues. The CDR3 nucleotides read TGTGCCAGCGAGGACGCTACGAACACCGGGGAGCTGTTTTTT. Translation gives CASEDATNTGELFF.

This clone was counted once. The rearrangement uses TRBV2 and TRBJ2-6, with D possibly being TRBD1 (5 bases). Germline lookup yields CDR1 SNHLY and CDR2 FYNNEI. The CDR3 extends over 15 amino acids. The V gene lost 2 bases and the J gene lost 13 bases, with 18 bases spanning the gap. The CDR3 loop reads CASSEWSQGAEVLTF. CDR3 in DNA: TGTGCCAGCAGTGAATGGAGTCAGGGTGCTGAAGTCCTGACTTTC.

The chain links TRBV13 to TRBJ2-1, with a tentative D call TRBD2 (5 bases). Trimming removed 5 bases from V and 8 bases from J, with 13 bases in between. The germline V gene has CDR1 PRHDT and CDR2 FYEKMQ (reference sequence). The CDR3 consists of 13 residues. CDR3 in amino acids: CASSLRFSDEQFF. In DNA form, the CDR3 reads TGTGCCAGCAGCCTCCGCTTTAGCGATGAGCAGTTCTTC. The variable domain in full, completed from reference TRBV13 and TRBJ2-1, reads AAGVIQSPRHLIKEKRETATLKCYPIPRHDTVYWYQQGPGQDPQFLISFYEKMQSDKGSIPDRFSAQQFSDYHSELNMSSLELGDSALYFCASSLRFSDEQFFGPGTRLTVL.

The chain links TRBV7-2 to TRBJ2-3; 11 nucleotides match TRBD2. Germline V gene data show CDR1 as SGHTA and CDR2 as FQGNSA. Unmatched junction bases numbered 9, after V lost 1 base and J lost 6 bases. This CDR3 comprises 17 residues. The CDR3 nucleotides read TGTGCCAGCAGCTTAGTCCGGGGACTAGCGGCGGGGGATACGCAGTATTTT. As protein: CASSLVRGLAAGDTQYF.

This chain connects TRBV9 to TRBJ1-2; the D is unclear. Germline loops: CDR1 SGDLS, CDR2 YYNGEE. The V and J ends lost 0 bases and 1 base respectively, with 4 bases between them. CDR3 length: 13 amino acids. Here the CDR3 reads CASSVASNYGYTF. The CDR3 region has the DNA TGTGCCAGCAGCGTAGCCAGTAACTATGGCTACACCTTC.

In nucleotides, the CDR3 is TGTGCCAGCAGCTCCCGGGACGGCTCTGAGAGGGGCGTAGAAAAACTGTTTTTT. This translates into CASSSRDGSERGVEKLFF. This chain joins TRBV13 and TRBJ1-4; weak D call: TRBD1 (5 bases). The CDR3 extends over 18 amino acids. Germline CDR1 is PRHDT and CDR2 is FYEKMQ (reference sequence). The V gene lost 4 bases and the J gene lost 8 bases, with 26 bases spanning the gap.

CDR3 DNA: TGTGCCAGCAGTGAAGCGCCAGGGGGCACAGATACGCAGTATTTT. Translated: CASSEAPGGTDTQYF. This chain uses TRBV6-1 with TRBJ2-3; D may be TRBD1 (6 bases). The length of the CDR3 is 15 residues. Germline V gives CDR1 MNHNS, CDR2 SASEGT. Trimming left V 0 bases short and J 1 base short, with 8 bases between.

This clone was seen only a few times. This chain uses TRBV7-9 with TRBJ1-2, with TRBD1 matching 7 bases. The CDR3 sequence is 14 residues long. The V and J ends lost 3 bases and 2 bases, in that order; junction bases with no gene match: 3. CDR1 SEHNR and CDR2 FQNEAQ come from the germline V gene (reference sequence). CDR3 sequence: CASSLGQTNYGYTF. CDR3 nucleotide sequence: TGTGCCAGCAGCTTGGGACAGACGAACTATGGCTACACCTTC.

The chain is built from TRBV5-6 and TRBJ2-3; D is perhaps TRBD1 or TRBD2 (5 bases each). Germline V gene lookup returns CDR1 SGHDT and CDR2 YYEEEE. The V end lost 1 base, the J end lost 8 bases, and 20 bases lay between the germline ends. The CDR3 is made up of 16 amino acids. The CDR3 region is CASSLYGGGSSGTQYF. The CDR3 DNA reads TGTGCCAGCAGCTTGTATGGGGGTGGAAGCTCGGGTACGCAGTATTTT.